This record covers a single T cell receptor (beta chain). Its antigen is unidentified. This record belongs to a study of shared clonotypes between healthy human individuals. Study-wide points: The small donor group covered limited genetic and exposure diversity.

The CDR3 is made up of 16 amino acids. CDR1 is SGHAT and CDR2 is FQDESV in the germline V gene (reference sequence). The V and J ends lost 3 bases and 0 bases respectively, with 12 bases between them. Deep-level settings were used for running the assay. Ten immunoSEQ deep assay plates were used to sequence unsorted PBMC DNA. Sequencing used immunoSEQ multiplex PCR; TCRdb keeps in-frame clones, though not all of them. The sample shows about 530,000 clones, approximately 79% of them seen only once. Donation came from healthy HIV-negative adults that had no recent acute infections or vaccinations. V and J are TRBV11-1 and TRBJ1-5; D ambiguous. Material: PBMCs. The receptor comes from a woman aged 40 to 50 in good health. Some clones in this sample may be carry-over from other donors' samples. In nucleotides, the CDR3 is TGTGCCAGCAGCTTCTCCCGGAGCGGTAGCAATCAGCCCCAGCATTTT. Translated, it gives CASSFSRSGSNQPQHF.